This T cell receptor beta chain was captured in a study of graft-versus-host responses after intestinal transplantation. About this clone: Its antigen remains unidentified.

In germline, CDR1 is SEHNR, CDR2 FQNEAQ (reference sequence). V shed 4 bases and J 8 bases; nucleotides not matched to a gene: 4. This CDR3 comprises 12 residues. Using immunoSEQ multiplex PCR, the repertoire was profiled, and TCRdb retains in-frame clones only, with some absent. The sample includes over 85,000 clones, about 93% of them seen just once. The chain links TRBV7-9 to TRBJ1-2; 7 nucleotides align to TRBD1. The specimen was unstimulated CD8+ T cells sorted from spleen or lymph node cells, collected before intestinal transplant. The sequence derives from a human donor who received an intestinal transplant. The CDR3 reads CASSSQGYGYTF. The CDR3 nucleotides are TGTGCCAGCAGCTCACAGGGGTACGGCTACACCTTC. The variable domain in full, completed from reference TRBV7-9 and TRBJ1-2, reads DTGVSQNPRHKITKRGQNVTFRCDPISEHNRLYWYRQTLGQGPEFLTYFQNEAQLEKSRLLSDRFSAERPKGSFSTLEIQRTEQGDSAMYLCASSSQGYGYTFGSGTRLTVV.